This is a list of T cell receptor beta chains from one sample in a study of T cells in localized non-small cell lung cancer. Clones were sequenced by immunoSEQ multiplex PCR, and TCRdb holds only the in-frame ones, with some missing. Among nearly 15,000 clones listed, around 85% were seen once. Sequences were derived from peripheral blood, sampled before any cancer treatment. The receptors shown here come from a female donor over 55 with stage I squamous cell lung carcinoma. Both conserved end residues are part of each CDR3. D genes are given only for firm matches. Clone size appears in some rows only: once, few, many, or a class for an expanded clone.

NA	TRBJ1-6	TRBV7-2	NA	CASSLTESSYNSPLHF	TGTGCCAGCAGCTTGACAGAGAGCTCCTATAATTCACCCCTCCACTTT
NA	TRBJ2-3	TRBV7-2	few	CASSLESGADTQYF	TGTGCCAGCAGCTTAGAATCAGGTGCAGATACGCAGTATTTT
NA	TRBJ1-1	TRBV4-1	NA	CASSQDRSNTEAFF	TGCGCCAGCAGCCAAGATCGGTCGAACACTGAAGCTTTCTTT
TRBD1	TRBJ1-2	TRBV6-1	NA	CASRGQGQLYGYTF	TGTGCCAGCAGGGGACAGGGCCAACTCTATGGCTACACCTTC
NA	TRBJ1-2	TRBV15	NA	CATSSGGATLNYGYTF	TGTGCCACCAGCAGTGGGGGGGCCACCTTAAACTATGGCTACACCTTC
NA	TRBJ1-2	TRBV30	NA	CAWSEVQTYGYTF	TGTGCCTGGAGTGAGGTTCAGACCTATGGCTACACCTTC
TRBD2	TRBJ2-7	TRBV7-2	NA	CASSRSSGRHEQYF	TGTGCCAGCAGCCGATCTAGCGGGAGACACGAGCAGTACTTC
NA	TRBJ2-5	TRBV7-2	NA	CASRSDTSETQYF	TGTGCCAGCAGATCTGACACCTCGGAGACCCAGTACTTC
TRBD1	TRBJ2-5	TRBV4-3	NA	CASSQDHPGGTQYF	TGCGCCAGCAGCCAAGATCATCCAGGGGGGACCCAGTACTTC
NA	TRBJ1-1	TRBV29-1	NA	CSVEDQEGWGAFF	TGCAGCGTTGAAGATCAGGAGGGCTGGGGAGCTTTCTTT
TRBD2	TRBJ2-7	TRBV27	NA	CASSRIAGTYEQYF	TGTGCCAGCAGTAGGATAGCGGGGACCTACGAGCAGTACTTC
TRBD1	TRBJ2-7	TRBV5-6	NA	CASSRDSLLWYEQYF	TGTGCCAGCAGCCGGGACAGCCTCCTTTGGTACGAGCAGTACTTC
NA	TRBJ2-3	TRBV27	NA	CASKGNGTDTQYF	TGTGCCAGCAAGGGGAATGGGACAGATACGCAGTATTTT
NA	TRBJ2-3	TRBV27	NA	CASVRTPPQGRGTDTQYF	TGTGCCAGCGTTCGAACCCCCCCACAGGGAAGAGGCACAGATACGCAGTATTTT
NA	TRBJ2-3	TRBV27	NA	CASSLNSRPKGDTQYF	TGTGCCAGCAGTTTAAATAGCAGGCCAAAAGGAGATACGCAGTATTTT
NA	TRBJ2-2	TRBV7-9	NA	CASNYAVGGANTGELFF	TGTGCCAGCAACTACGCAGTAGGGGGGGCGAACACCGGGGAGCTGTTTTTT
NA	TRBJ2-7	TRBV5-1	NA	CASSLALEDEQYF	TGCGCCAGCAGCTTGGCCCTCGAGGACGAGCAGTACTTC
NA	TRBJ1-1	TRBV5-8	NA	CASSFGSDGRTEAFF	TGTGCCAGCAGCTTTGGTTCGGACGGGAGGACTGAAGCTTTCTTT
TRBD1	TRBJ2-7	TRBV5-1	NA	CASSLAGQVHEQYF	TGCGCCAGCAGCTTGGCGGGACAGGTCCACGAGCAGTACTTC
NA	TRBJ2-2	TRBV10-3	NA	CAIRGNTGELFF	TGTGCCATCAGAGGGAACACCGGGGAGCTGTTTTTT
TRBD1	TRBJ1-2	TRBV6-5	NA	CASSSTGGRVNYGYTF	TGTGCCAGCAGTTCCACAGGGGGGAGAGTTAACTATGGCTACACCTTC
NA	TRBJ2-1	TRBV14	NA	CASSPLVGALNEQFF	TGTGCCAGCAGCCCGCTGGTGGGGGCCCTCAATGAGCAGTTCTTC
NA	TRBJ2-1	TRBV7-9	NA	CASSLVRQGNNEQFF	TGTGCCAGCAGCTTAGTGCGGCAGGGAAACAATGAGCAGTTCTTC
TRBD1	TRBJ2-7	TRBV6-1	NA	CASSGDRAYEQYF	TGTGCCAGCAGTGGGGACAGGGCCTACGAGCAGTACTTC
NA	TRBJ2-7	TRBV5-1	NA	CASSYLQGAGALYEQYF	TGCGCCAGCAGTTACCTCCAGGGGGCGGGGGCCCTTTACGAGCAGTACTTC
NA	TRBJ1-1	TRBV29-1	NA	CSAGENTEAFF	TGCAGCGCTGGGGAAAACACTGAAGCTTTCTTT
NA	TRBJ1-2	TRBV7-9	NA	CASSLAQDSFYGYTF	TGTGCCAGCAGCTTAGCGCAGGACAGCTTCTATGGCTACACCTTC
NA	TRBJ2-7	TRBV6-6	once	CASSYVSQNYEQYF	TGTGCCAGCAGTTACGTATCCCAGAACTACGAGCAGTACTTC
NA	TRBJ2-1	TRBV19	NA	CASKPDTYSYNEQFF	TGTGCCAGTAAACCTGACACGTACTCCTACAATGAGCAGTTCTTC
NA	TRBJ1-1	TRBV2	few	CASSEGTDLNTEAFF	TGTGCCAGCAGTGAAGGGACAGATCTGAACACTGAAGCTTTCTTT
TRBD1	TRBJ1-2	TRBV29-1	NA	CSVTKTGGQLLYGYTF	TGCAGCGTTACTAAAACTGGGGGACAGCTACTATATGGCTACACCTTC
NA	TRBJ2-1	TRBV7-2	NA	CASSLVLEQFF	TGTGCCAGCAGCTTAGTCCTTGAGCAGTTCTTC
TRBD1	TRBJ1-2	TRBV27	once	CASSLSTGEDYGYTF	TGTGCCAGCAGTTTATCGACAGGGGAGGACTATGGCTACACCTTC
TRBD1	TRBJ1-2	TRBV19	once	CASTTGTGKNYGYTF	TGTGCCAGTACCACCGGGACAGGGAAGAACTATGGCTACACCTTC
NA	TRBJ2-7	TRBV5-6	once	CASSSSRFEQYF	TGTGCCAGCAGCTCGTCCCGGTTCGAGCAGTACTTC